This T cell receptor beta chain was retrieved from a study of cytotoxic CD8 clonotypes in ibrutinib-treated CLL (dated by TCRdb to the early 2020s). Concerning the study at large: In this cohort, about 16 patients were treatment-naive and about a dozen were relapsed/refractory, while about 18 had unmutated IGHV. Partial responses were observed in about 24 patients and complete responses in 2; after a median follow-up of 68 months, remission was maintained in about 15 patients and progression was observed in approximately twelve. Samples at response were collected after a median of about twelve months of treatment, with a range of roughly 6 to 36 months. Samples averaged approximately 250,000 productive templates and 90,000 to 100,000 productive rearrangements. Of the 90 or so participants in the trial, about two dozen had longitudinal samples available. Cryopreserved peripheral blood mononuclear cells were collected at three points: before therapy, at response, and at either sustained remission or disease progression. All remission and progressive disease samples were collected while patients were still receiving ibrutinib.

Interpreted using the paper, the time point label stands for: approximately 2 years on ibrutinib. For TCR beta library preparation, roughly 2.1 micrograms of genomic DNA were isolated from cryopreserved PBMCs. High-throughput TCR beta sequencing was performed on longitudinal blood samples from CLL patients receiving ibrutinib monotherapy. The patients took part in an open-label, single-center phase 2 trial of ibrutinib monotherapy. Concerning this clone: Its antigen has not been determined. No base quality values were provided; no much bigger clone lies one nucleotide off.

Results and caveats for the whole study, not just this receptor: Public clonotypes were rare and either contracted or stayed stable during treatment, and the rise in clonality at ibrutinib response reflected the expansion of private clonotypes. At baseline, clonality was higher than in age-matched healthy donors and showed a strong correlation with circulating CD8+ T-cell counts. Clonality rose at ibrutinib response, remained stable during sustained remission, and dropped back toward baseline at progression. Lymph node repertoires were not examined, and the timing of sampling was not matched between patients in sustained remission and those whose disease progressed.

Each clonotype received, on average, approximately 9.9x coverage in deep resolution sequencing performed on a MiSeq, where the target depth lay between 1 in 1 million and 1 in 200,000 T cells. The immunoSEQ hsTCRB Kit was used to generate TCR beta libraries. As for the original processing: Data were analyzed with ImmunoSEQ Data Assistant and ImmunoSEQ Analyzer, with V, D and J genes assigned per IMGT definitions. Clonality, with values ranging from 0 to 1, was calculated as one minus the normalized Shannon entropy of productive rearrangement frequencies. Only overrepresented clonotypes making up at least 0.05% of the repertoire of each patient were included in the public clonotype analysis. Repertoires from more than ten age-matched healthy donors in immuneACCESS were used as clonality controls. The immuneACCESS repertoire file appears here via TCRdb, limited to in-frame rearrangements. These files lack a portion of the clones; in checked studies, under half of the deficit traces to unresolved V genes, and the cause of the others is not known. That table furnishes V, J and clone size, whereas the DNA furnished D and trimming. Here the sample has more than 60,000 clones; roughly 85% occur a single time. Of the sample, around 37% falls within the top ten clones.

Trimming costs V 4 bases and J 2 bases, and their ends lie 12 bases apart. The germline V gene (reference sequence) specifies MNHEY as CDR1 and SMNVEV as CDR2. The CDR3 runs 15 amino acids, cysteine and phenylalanine included. Only the CDR3 DNA stays, 45 bases, in frame from base 1. The sequencing here drew on PBMCs, taken after 24 months of ibrutinib treatment. This receptor was obtained from a human donor with chronic lymphocytic leukemia. Recombination joined TRBV27 with TRBJ2-1; no D gene call is confident. The sequenced DNA is TGTGCCAGCAGTTATTCAAGGGCCACCTACAATGAGCAGTTCTTC. The resulting protein is CASSYSRATYNEQFF.